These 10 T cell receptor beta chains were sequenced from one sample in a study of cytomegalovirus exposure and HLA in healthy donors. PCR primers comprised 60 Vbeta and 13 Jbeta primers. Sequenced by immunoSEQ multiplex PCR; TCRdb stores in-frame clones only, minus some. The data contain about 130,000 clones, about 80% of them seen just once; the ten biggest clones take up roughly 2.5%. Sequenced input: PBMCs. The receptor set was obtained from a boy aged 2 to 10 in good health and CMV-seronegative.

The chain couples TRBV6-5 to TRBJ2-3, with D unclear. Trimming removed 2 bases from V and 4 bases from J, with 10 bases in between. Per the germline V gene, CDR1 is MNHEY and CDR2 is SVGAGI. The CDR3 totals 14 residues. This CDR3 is CASSYESPPDTQYF. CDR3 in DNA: TGTGCCAGCAGTTACGAGTCTCCTCCAGATACGCAGTATTTT.

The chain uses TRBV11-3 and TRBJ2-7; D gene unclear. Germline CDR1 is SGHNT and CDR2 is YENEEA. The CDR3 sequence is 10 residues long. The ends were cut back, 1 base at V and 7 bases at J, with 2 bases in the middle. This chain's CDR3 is CASSLGEQYV. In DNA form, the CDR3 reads TGTGCCAGCAGCTTAGGGGAGCAGTACGTC.

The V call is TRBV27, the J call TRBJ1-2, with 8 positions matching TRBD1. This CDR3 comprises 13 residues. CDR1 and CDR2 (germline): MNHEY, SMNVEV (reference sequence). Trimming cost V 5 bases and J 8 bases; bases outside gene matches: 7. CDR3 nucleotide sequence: TGTGCCAGCAGTGCTAACAGGGGGGGCGGCTACACCTTC. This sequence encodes CASSANRGGGYTF.

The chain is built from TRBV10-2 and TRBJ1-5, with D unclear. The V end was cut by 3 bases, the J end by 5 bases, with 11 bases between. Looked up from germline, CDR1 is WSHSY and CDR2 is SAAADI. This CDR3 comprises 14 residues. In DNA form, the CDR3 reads TGCGCCAGCAGTGAAGTCCCCTATTATCAGCCCCAGCATTTT. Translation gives CASSEVPYYQPQHF.

The CDR3 nucleotides are TGTGCCATCATGGGTCGGGTGAACACTGAAGCTTTCTTT. Amino acids: CAIMGRVNTEAFF. V usage is TRBV10-3 and J usage is TRBJ1-1, with D unresolved. CDR1 and CDR2 (germline): ENHRY, SYGVKD. This CDR3 is 13 amino acids long. V lost 7 bases, J lost 0 bases, and 9 bases lay in between.

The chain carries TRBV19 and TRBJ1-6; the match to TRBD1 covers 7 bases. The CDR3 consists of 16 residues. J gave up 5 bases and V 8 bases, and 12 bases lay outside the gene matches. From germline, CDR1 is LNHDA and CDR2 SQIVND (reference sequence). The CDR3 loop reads CASGISAGTDNSPLHF. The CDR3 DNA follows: TGTGCCAGTGGGATAAGTGCCGGGACAGATAATTCACCCCTCCACTTT.

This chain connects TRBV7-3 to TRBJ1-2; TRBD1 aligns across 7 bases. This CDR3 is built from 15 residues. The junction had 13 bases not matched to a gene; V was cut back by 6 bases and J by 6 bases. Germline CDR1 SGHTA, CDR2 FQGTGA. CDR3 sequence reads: CASSSPGQSLNGYTF. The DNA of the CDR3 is TGTGCCAGCAGTTCCCCGGGACAGAGCTTGAATGGCTACACCTTC.

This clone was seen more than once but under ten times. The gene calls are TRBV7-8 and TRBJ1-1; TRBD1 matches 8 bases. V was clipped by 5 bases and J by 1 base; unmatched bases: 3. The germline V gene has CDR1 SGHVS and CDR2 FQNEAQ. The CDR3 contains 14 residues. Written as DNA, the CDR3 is TGTGCCAGCAGCCTAGGGACAGGGAACACTGAAGCTTTCTTT. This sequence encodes CASSLGTGNTEAFF.

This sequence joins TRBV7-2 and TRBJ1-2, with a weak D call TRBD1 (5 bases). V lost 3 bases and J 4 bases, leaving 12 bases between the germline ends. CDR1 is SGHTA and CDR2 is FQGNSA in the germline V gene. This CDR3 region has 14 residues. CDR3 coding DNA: TGTGCCAGCAGCTTCGATCAGGGAACCTATGGCTACACCTTC. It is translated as CASSFDQGTYGYTF.

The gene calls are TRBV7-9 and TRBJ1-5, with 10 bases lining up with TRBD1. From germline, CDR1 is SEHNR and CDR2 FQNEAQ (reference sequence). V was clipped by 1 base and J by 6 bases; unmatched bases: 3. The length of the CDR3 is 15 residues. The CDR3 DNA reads TGTGCCAGCAGCTTAGGGACAGGGGGAATTCAGCCCCAGCATTTT. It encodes CASSLGTGGIQPQHF. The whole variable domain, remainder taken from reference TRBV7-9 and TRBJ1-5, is DTGVSQNPRHKITKRGQNVTFRCDPISEHNRLYWYRQTLGQGPEFLTYFQNEAQLEKSRLLSDRFSAERPKGSFSTLEIQRTEQGDSAMYLCASSLGTGGIQPQHFGDGTRLSIL.